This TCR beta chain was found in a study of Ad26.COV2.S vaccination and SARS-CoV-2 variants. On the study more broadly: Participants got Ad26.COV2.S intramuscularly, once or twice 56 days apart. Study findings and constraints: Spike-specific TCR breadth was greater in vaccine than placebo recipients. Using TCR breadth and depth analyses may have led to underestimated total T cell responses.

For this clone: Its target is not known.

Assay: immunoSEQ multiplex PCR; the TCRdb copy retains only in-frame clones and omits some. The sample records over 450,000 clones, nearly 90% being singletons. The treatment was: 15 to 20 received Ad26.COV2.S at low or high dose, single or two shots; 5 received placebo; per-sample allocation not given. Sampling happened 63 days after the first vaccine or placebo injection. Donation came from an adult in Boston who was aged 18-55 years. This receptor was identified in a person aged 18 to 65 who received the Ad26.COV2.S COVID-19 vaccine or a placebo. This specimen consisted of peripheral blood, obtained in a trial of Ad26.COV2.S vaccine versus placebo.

For the CDR3, the DNA is TGCGCCAGCAGCCAAGATCGGACAAATGGAAACACCATATATTTT. Translating it yields CASSQDRTNGNTIYF. The rearrangement joins TRBV4-1 to TRBJ1-3, with D perhaps TRBD1 (5 bases). The germline gives CDR1 MGHRA, CDR2 YSYEKL. Trimming cost V 0 bases and J 3 bases, with 9 bases left between them. The CDR3 covers 15 residues.